The T cell receptor beta chain described here comes from a study of Ad26.COV2.S vaccination and SARS-CoV-2 variants. Looking at the study overall: Donor was assigned to the Ad26.COV2.S arm of trial COV1001. Recipients of Ad26.COV2.S got it intramuscularly, once or twice 56 days apart. Study-level results: Measurement of non-spike TCR breadth gave similar results in vaccine and placebo recipients.

Profiling relied on immunoSEQ multiplex PCR, and the TCRdb table lists in-frame clones only, not all of them. The table shows about 420,000 clones, with around nine tenths occurring only once. Worth noting for this clone: Its matching antigen is unknown.

Noted treatment: approximately 18 received Ad26.COV2.S at low or high dose, single or two shots; about five received placebo; per-sample allocation not given. Sampling was performed 63 days after the first vaccine or placebo injection. The individual, an adult aged 18-55 years, was a donor in Boston. The CDR3 has 19 residues. The starting material was peripheral blood, obtained in a trial of Ad26.COV2.S vaccine versus placebo. The chain uses TRBV21-1 and TRBJ1-5. TRBV21-1 is designated a pseudogene. This sequence originates from a person between 18 and 65 years old who received the Ad26.COV2.S COVID-19 vaccine or a placebo. CDR3 sequence: CASSKDPVLTSGETQPQHF. CDR3 DNA sequence: TGTGCCAGCAGCAAAGACCCGGTACTGACTTCTGGAGAGACTCAGCCCCAGCATTTT.